What follows are 13 T cell receptor beta chains derived from one specimen sequenced in a study of shared clonotypes between healthy human individuals (dated by TCRdb to 2020 to 2022). The method behind the library was the immunoSEQ multiplex PCR assay. Held by TCRdb, this immuneACCESS table contains in-frame sequences only and omits some clones. Under half of the omission traces to an unresolved V gene where checked; the cause of the rest is unknown. The table for this sample lists nearly 750,000 clones; approximately 72% of them were counted only once. The ten largest clonotypes hold approximately 1.8% of the sample. Material: memory CD4+ T cells sorted from blood. In light of the paper, this sample's cell subset or site label describes: CD45RA-negative fraction. The receptors come from a woman in her thirties in good health.

The rearrangement links TRBV28 to TRBJ2-7; 10 bases are a match to TRBD2. The V and J ends lost 4 bases and 5 bases, in that order; junction bases with no gene match: 2. The CDR3 has 13 amino acids. Germline V lookup: CDR1 MDHEN, CDR2 SYDVKM. CDR3 nucleotide sequence: TGTGCCAGCAGTTGGCTAGCGGGGGACGAGCAGTACTTC. It encodes CASSWLAGDEQYF. The whole variable domain, remainder taken from reference TRBV28 and TRBJ2-7, is DVKVTQSSRYLVKRTGEKVFLECVQDMDHENMFWYRQDPGLGLRLIYFSYDVKMKEKGDIPEGYSVSREKKERFSLILESASTNQTSMYLCASSWLAGDEQYFGPGTRLTVT.

The V gene is TRBV14, the J gene TRBJ1-6; 7 positions agree with TRBD1. Per germline, CDR1 SGHDN and CDR2 FVKESK. Germline trimming cut 4 bases from V and 8 bases from J; bases unmatched to any gene: 8. The CDR3 covers 15 residues. Here the CDR3 reads CASSLGQANHSPLHF. As DNA, the CDR3 is TGTGCCAGCAGCCTAGGACAGGCGAATCATTCACCCCTCCACTTT. Looking up the rest from reference TRBV14 and TRBJ1-6 gives the full variable domain: EAGVTQFPSHSVIEKGQTVTLRCDPISGHDNLYWYRRVMGKEIKFLLHFVKESKQDESGMPNNRFLAERTGGTYSTLKVQPAELEDSGVYFCASSLGQANHSPLHFGNGTRLTVT.

Details on this clone: The same CDR3 is also encoded by other DNA sequences in this sample. The V call is TRBV5-1, the J call TRBJ2-5; D gene ambiguous. CDR1 is SGHRS, CDR2 YFSETQ, per germline. The CDR3 contains 13 residues. Trimming stripped 2 bases from V and 2 bases from J, with 7 bases between. DNA of the CDR3: TGCGCCAGCAGCTTTCAGGCGCAAGAGACCCAGTACTTC. This translates into CASSFQAQETQYF.

The chain employs TRBV28 and TRBJ2-1; either TRBD1 or TRBD2 may supply D (7 bases each). Germline-derived CDR1 and CDR2 are MDHEN and SYDVKM. This CDR3 has 22 residues. Deletions cut 3 bases from V and 0 bases from J, with 30 bases between. CDR3 loop: CASSFLWVGGGGPRSSYNEQFF. The CDR3 DNA sequence: TGTGCCAGCAGTTTTTTATGGGTTGGGGGAGGGGGCCCCAGGAGCTCCTACAATGAGCAGTTCTTC.

The gene calls are TRBV7-9 and TRBJ2-3; tentatively, D is TRBD1 (6 bases). The ends were cut back, 2 bases at V and 1 base at J, with 7 bases in the middle. This CDR3 spans 14 amino acids. Germline V gene lookup returns CDR1 SEHNR and CDR2 FQNEAQ (reference sequence). CDR3: CASSLSGGTDTQYF. The CDR3 nucleotides are TGTGCCAGCAGCTTATCAGGGGGCACAGATACGCAGTATTTT. Drawing the rest from reference TRBV7-9 and TRBJ2-3, the complete variable domain is DTGVSQNPRHKITKRGQNVTFRCDPISEHNRLYWYRQTLGQGPEFLTYFQNEAQLEKSRLLSDRFSAERPKGSFSTLEIQRTEQGDSAMYLCASSLSGGTDTQYFGPGTRLTVL.

V usage is TRBV6-1 and J usage is TRBJ2-2, with D perhaps given as TRBD1 or TRBD2 (7 bases each). Germline CDR1 MNHNS, CDR2 SASEGT. Trimming left V 7 bases short and J 2 bases short, with 14 bases between. The CDR3 runs 15 residues. The CDR3 sequence: CASNNRGLNTGELFF. CDR3 nucleotides: TGTGCCAGCAATAACAGGGGACTAAACACCGGGGAGCTGTTTTTT.

V usage is TRBV19 and J usage is TRBJ2-7; 9 bases fit TRBD1. Unmatched junction bases numbered 8, after V lost 6 bases and J lost 5 bases. The germline V gene encodes CDR1 LNHDA and CDR2 SQIVND (reference sequence). The CDR3 runs 14 residues. The CDR3 here is CASRPGTGLHEQYF. DNA for the CDR3: TGTGCCAGTAGACCCGGGACAGGGCTTCACGAGCAGTACTTC.

This chain joins TRBV6-6 and TRBJ1-3, with D maybe TRBD1 (5 bases). The CDR3 extends over 15 amino acids. Germline V gene lookup returns CDR1 MNHNY and CDR2 SVGAGI (reference sequence). V was clipped by 5 bases and J by 1 base, with 12 bases between them. The CDR3 DNA reads TGTGCCAGCAGTCCCCCGACAGATTCTGGAAACACCATATATTTT. Amino acid sequence: CASSPPTDSGNTIYF.

The gene calls are TRBV25-1 and TRBJ2-5; D is possibly TRBD1 (5 bases). Trimming took 4 bases from V and 2 from J, leaving 11 bases between them. The CDR3 is 14 residues long. From germline, CDR1 is MGHDK and CDR2 SYGVNS. The CDR3 spells CASSARTSQETQYF. For the CDR3, the DNA is TGTGCCAGCAGTGCCCGGACAAGTCAAGAGACCCAGTACTTC.

To note about this clone: Other DNA sequences in this specimen translate into the identical CDR3. The genes are TRBV19 and TRBJ2-3; D is ambiguous. The CDR3 contains 14 residues. Germline CDR1 reads LNHDA; CDR2 reads SQIVND (reference sequence). Trimming cost V 0 bases and J 0 bases, with 4 bases left between them. CDR3 bases: TGTGCCAGTAGTATAGACCCTAGCACAGATACGCAGTATTTT. It is translated as CASSIDPSTDTQYF.

V and J are TRBV6-6 and TRBJ2-5, with D unclear. Germline loops: CDR1 MNHNY, CDR2 SVGAGI (reference sequence). V dropped 2 bases and J dropped 2 bases, with 6 bases sitting between them. CDR3 size: 13 residues. The CDR3 region is CASSYPTQETQYF. The CDR3 DNA sequence: TGTGCCAGCAGTTACCCCACTCAAGAGACCCAGTACTTC.

This clone has more than one count but fewer than ten. The rearrangement joins TRBV19 to TRBJ2-3, with D perhaps being TRBD1 or TRBD2 (5 bases each). Germline V lookup: CDR1 LNHDA, CDR2 SQIVND (reference sequence). V lost 5 bases to trimming and J lost 4 bases, with 10 bases between them. The CDR3 contains 13 residues. CDR3 loop: CASSAQGADTQYF. CDR3 sequence (DNA): TGTGCCAGTAGTGCCCAGGGAGCAGATACGCAGTATTTT.

The chain employs TRBV4-1 and TRBJ2-2; 7 nucleotides align to TRBD2. From germline, CDR1 is MGHRA and CDR2 YSYEKL. Trimming cost V 0 bases and J 6 bases; bases outside gene matches: 4. The CDR3 has 15 amino acids. The CDR3 sequence is CASSQEGGAPGELFF. In nucleotides, the CDR3 is TGCGCCAGCAGCCAAGAGGGAGGGGCTCCCGGGGAGCTGTTTTTT.